These 8 T cell receptor beta chains were all obtained from the same sample, sequenced in a study of human T cells and chemical hapten exposure (dated by TCRdb to the early 2020s). Library prep was done by RACE. TCRdb lists the instrument as NextSeq 500. The raw public data were reprocessed by TCRdb itself: fastp quality trimming at Q25, MiXCR clonotype calling, in-frame beta chains only. Each entry is one CDR3 protein sequence, shown with its most common DNA and genes. Across this sample there are 85,000 to 100,000 distinct CDR3 sequences, with 10% to 13% seen only once. The ten largest clones capture approximately 3.4% of the sample. Sample time point, as interpreted from the label and publication: pre-sensitization, week 0. The treatment or condition label on this specimen signifies: therapeutic diphenylcyclopropenone sensitization with weekly scalp DPC. Here the sequenced sample was whole blood, taken in connection with sensitization to the hapten diphenylcyclopropenone (DPC). The origin of the receptors is a woman in her fifties or sixties with alopecia areata. Some clones in this sample may be carry-over from other donors' samples.

This clonotype occurred once. The chain carries TRBV20-1 and TRBJ2-1; tentative D call: TRBD2 (6 bases). CDR1 and CDR2 (germline): DFQATT, SNEGSKA (reference sequence). The CDR3 loop spans 15 amino acids. The V and J ends lost 6 bases and 0 bases respectively, with 15 bases between them. CDR3 sequence (DNA): TGCAGTGCCCCCGGAACGGGGGACTCCTACAATGAGCAGTTCTTC. It yields the protein CSAPGTGDSYNEQFF.

The gene calls are TRBV7-2 and TRBJ1-6; the D gene is possibly TRBD1 (6 bases). The V gene lost 0 bases and the J gene lost 0 bases, with 12 bases spanning the gap. This CDR3 comprises 18 residues. CDR1 is SGHTA, CDR2 FQGNSA, per germline. CDR3 coding DNA: TGTGCCAGCAGCTTAGCGCTCCAGGGGAGCTCCTATAATTCACCCCTCCACTTT. Residues: CASSLALQGSSYNSPLHF. The full variable domain, rest sourced from reference TRBV7-2 and TRBJ1-6, is GAGVSQSPSNKVTEKGKDVELRCDPISGHTALYWYRQSLGQGLEFLIYFQGNSAPDKSGLPSDRFSAERTGGSVSTLTIQRTQQEDSAVYLCASSLALQGSSYNSPLHFGNGTRLTVT.

This clonotype was picked up many times. The chain has TRBV29-1 and TRBJ2-5; maybe TRBD2 (6 bases). The length of the CDR3 is 14 residues. Looked up from germline, CDR1 is SQVTM and CDR2 is ANQGSEA. Deletions cut 7 bases from V and 0 bases from J, with 15 bases between. CDR3: CSASLSGDQETQYF. For the CDR3, the DNA is TGCAGCGCCTCCCTATCGGGGGACCAAGAGACCCAGTACTTC.

At least ten counts were recorded for this clonotype. This chain joins TRBV12-3 or TRBV12-4 and TRBJ2-5, with D perhaps TRBD2 (5 bases). The CDR3 covers 13 residues. V lost 5 bases, J lost 5 bases, and 12 bases lay in between. The CDR3 region has the DNA TGTGCCAGCAGTAGACTACGCTCTGAGACCCAGTACTTC. Its translation is CASSRLRSETQYF.

This clonotype was detected a few times. The genes are TRBV11-2 and TRBJ2-3; no clear D gene. Trimming pared 4 bases from V and 8 bases from J, leaving 13 bases between. Looked up from germline, CDR1 is SGHAT and CDR2 is FQNNGV. This CDR3 spans 13 amino acids. The CDR3 here is CASSSLTVGTQYF. CDR3 nucleotides: TGTGCCAGCAGCTCCTTAACAGTTGGTACGCAGTATTTT.

The table lists this clonotype with a count of one. The chain is built from TRBV9 and TRBJ2-1; D is undetermined. Germline lookup yields CDR1 SGDLS and CDR2 YYNGEE. V was clipped by 0 bases and J by 7 bases, with 8 bases between them. CDR3 length: 13 residues. CDR3 residues: CASSVGAENEQFF. CDR3 coding DNA: TGTGCCAGCAGCGTAGGGGCCGAGAATGAGCAGTTCTTC.

This clonotype was counted at least ten times. The chain joins TRBV3-1 to TRBJ1-1; TRBD1 aligns across 9 bases. Losses at the gene ends were 4 bases for V and 0 bases for J; bases not matched to a gene: 12. The germline V gene has CDR1 LGHDT and CDR2 YNNKEL (reference sequence). The CDR3 has 18 amino acids. This CDR3 reads CASSRDVGDRVVNTEAFF. The DNA of the CDR3 is TGTGCCAGCAGCCGCGACGTGGGGGACAGGGTCGTGAACACTGAAGCTTTCTTT.

This chain joins TRBV5-6 and TRBJ2-7, with D possibly being TRBD1 (5 bases). Germline V CDR1 and CDR2: SGHDT, YYEEEE. The V gene lost 0 bases and the J gene lost 2 bases, with 15 bases spanning the gap. CDR3 length: 16 residues. The CDR3 protein is CASSLAPRQPAYEQYF. For the CDR3, the DNA is TGTGCCAGCAGCTTGGCCCCGAGACAGCCAGCCTACGAGCAGTACTTC.